The entry below gives a single T cell receptor (beta chain) sequence along with its context. The sample belongs to a study of blood T cell repertoires in COVID-19. About the study: PBMCs, B-cell-depleted T cells, or T cells provided the cDNA or gDNA that made up the material.

In the authors' methods: Amplification from reference gene primers served as the basis for estimated nucleated cell counts. Profiled with immunoSEQ multiplex PCR; TCRdb holds only in-frame clones, not every one. V, J and clone size were drawn from that table, and D and trimming were deduced from the DNA. The profile shows around 170,000 clones, 88% of them singletons. The V gene's germline CDR1 is LNHDA and CDR2 SQIVND (reference sequence). There are 15 residues in the CDR3. The V gene end was trimmed by 2 bases and the J gene end by 8 bases; junction bases not matched to a gene: 8. The TCR comes from a man between 60 and 75 years old with acute or convalescent COVID-19. The sample comprised peripheral blood. The chain carries TRBV19 and TRBJ1-2; 10 bases fit TRBD1. CDR3 sequence reads: CASSIRTGGEGGYTF. Written as DNA, the CDR3 is TGTGCCAGTAGTATACGGACAGGGGGGGAGGGCGGCTACACCTTC.